This TCR beta chain was identified in a study of PD-1 blockade in mismatch repair-deficient tumors. At the level of the study: Patients had around twelve mismatch repair-deficient cancer types, all previously treated and progressing. Study conclusions and caveats: After pembrolizumab, tumor-resident clones rose rapidly, then generally contracted before radiologic responses.

Germline V gives CDR1 SEHNR, CDR2 FQNEAQ (reference sequence). The length of the CDR3 is 14 residues. Trimming took off 3 bases at V and 4 bases at J, with 11 bases between the two ends. Worth noting for this clone: Its specificity is not known.

Only in-frame clones appear in the TCRdb table, and some are missing; sequencing was by immunoSEQ multiplex PCR. The sample includes some 120,000 clones, about 86% of them seen just once. The source was peripheral blood, collected 44 weeks after starting pembrolizumab. This sequence joins TRBV7-9 and TRBJ2-3; D gene ambiguous. The receptor's source is an adult with mismatch repair-deficient cancer. The CDR3 bases are TGTGCCAGCAGCTTCCAGTCGGGTGCAGATACGCAGTATTTT. Translated, it gives CASSFQSGADTQYF.